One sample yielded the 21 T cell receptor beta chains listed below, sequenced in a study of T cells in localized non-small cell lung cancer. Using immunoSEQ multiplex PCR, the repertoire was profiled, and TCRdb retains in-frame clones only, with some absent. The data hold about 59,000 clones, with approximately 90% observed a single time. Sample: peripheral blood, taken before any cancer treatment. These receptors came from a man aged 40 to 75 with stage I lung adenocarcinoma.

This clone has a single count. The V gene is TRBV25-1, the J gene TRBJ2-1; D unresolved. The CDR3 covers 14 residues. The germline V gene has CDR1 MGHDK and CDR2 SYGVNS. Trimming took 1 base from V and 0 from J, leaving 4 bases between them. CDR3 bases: TGTGCCAGCAGTGAATGGGGCTCCTACAATGAGCAGTTCTTC. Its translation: CASSEWGSYNEQFF.

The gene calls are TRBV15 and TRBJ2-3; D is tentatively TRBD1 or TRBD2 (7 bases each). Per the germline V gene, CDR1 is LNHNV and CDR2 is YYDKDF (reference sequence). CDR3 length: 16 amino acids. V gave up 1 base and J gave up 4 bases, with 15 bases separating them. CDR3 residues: CATSRARGGPPDTQYF. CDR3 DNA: TGTGCCACCAGCAGAGCCAGGGGGGGGCCGCCAGATACGCAGTATTTT.

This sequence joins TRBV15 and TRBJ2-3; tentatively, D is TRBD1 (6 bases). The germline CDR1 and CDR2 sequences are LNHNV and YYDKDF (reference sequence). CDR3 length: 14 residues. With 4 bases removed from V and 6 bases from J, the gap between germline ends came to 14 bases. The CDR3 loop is CATSKGRGKDTQYF. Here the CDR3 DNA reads TGTGCCACCAGCAAGGGCAGGGGTAAGGATACGCAGTATTTT.

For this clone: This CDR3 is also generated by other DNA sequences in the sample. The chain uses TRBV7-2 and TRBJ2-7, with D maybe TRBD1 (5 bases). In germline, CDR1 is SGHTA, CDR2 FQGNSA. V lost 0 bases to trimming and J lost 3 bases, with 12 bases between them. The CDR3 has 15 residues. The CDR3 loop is CASSLASGQGYEQYF. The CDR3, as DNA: TGTGCCAGCAGCTTAGCGTCGGGTCAGGGCTACGAGCAGTACTTC.

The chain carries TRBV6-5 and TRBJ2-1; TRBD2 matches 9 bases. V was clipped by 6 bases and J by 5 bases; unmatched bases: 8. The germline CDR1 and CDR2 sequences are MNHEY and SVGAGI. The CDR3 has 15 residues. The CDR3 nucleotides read TGTGCCAGCAGGCCAGCGGGAGGCTCGCACAATGAGCAGTTCTTC. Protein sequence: CASRPAGGSHNEQFF.

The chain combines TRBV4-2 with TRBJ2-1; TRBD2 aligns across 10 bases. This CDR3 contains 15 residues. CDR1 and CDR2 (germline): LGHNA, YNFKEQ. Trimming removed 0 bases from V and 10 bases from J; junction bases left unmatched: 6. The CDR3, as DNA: TGTGCCAGCAGCCAAGAGCTAGCGGGAGATCGGGAGCAGTTCTTC. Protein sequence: CASSQELAGDREQFF.

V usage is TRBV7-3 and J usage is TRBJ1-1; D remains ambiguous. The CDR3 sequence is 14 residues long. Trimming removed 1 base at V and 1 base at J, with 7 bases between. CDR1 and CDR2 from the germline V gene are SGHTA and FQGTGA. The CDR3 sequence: CASSLMAENTEAFF. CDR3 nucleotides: TGTGCCAGCAGCTTAATGGCAGAGAACACTGAAGCTTTCTTT.

CDR3 in DNA: TGCAGCGGTACGGATTTTCGGGATGAGCAGTTCTTC. Translating it yields CSGTDFRDEQFF. J is TRBJ2-1 and V is TRBV29-1; D is ambiguous. The V and J ends lost 7 bases and 8 bases respectively, with 15 bases between them. The CDR3 is made up of 12 amino acids. Per germline, CDR1 SQVTM and CDR2 ANQGSEA.

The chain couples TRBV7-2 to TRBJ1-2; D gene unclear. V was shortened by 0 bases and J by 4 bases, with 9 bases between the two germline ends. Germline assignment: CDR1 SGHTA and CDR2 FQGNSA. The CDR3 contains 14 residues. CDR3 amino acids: CASSLAGLSYGYTF. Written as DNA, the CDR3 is TGTGCCAGCAGCTTAGCGGGGTTATCCTATGGCTACACCTTC.

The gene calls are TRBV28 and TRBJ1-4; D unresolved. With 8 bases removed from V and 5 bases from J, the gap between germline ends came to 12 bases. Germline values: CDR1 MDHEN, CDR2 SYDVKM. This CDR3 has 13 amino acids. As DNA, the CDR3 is TGTGCCAGCTCGCGCTCAAGGAATGAAAAACTGTTTTTT. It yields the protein CASSRSRNEKLFF.

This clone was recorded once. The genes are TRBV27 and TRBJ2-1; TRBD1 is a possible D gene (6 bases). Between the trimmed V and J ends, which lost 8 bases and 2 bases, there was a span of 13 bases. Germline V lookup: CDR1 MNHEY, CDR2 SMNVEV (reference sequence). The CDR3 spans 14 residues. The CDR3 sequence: CASGRDTAYNEQFF. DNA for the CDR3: TGTGCCAGCGGCCGGGACACAGCCTACAATGAGCAGTTCTTC.

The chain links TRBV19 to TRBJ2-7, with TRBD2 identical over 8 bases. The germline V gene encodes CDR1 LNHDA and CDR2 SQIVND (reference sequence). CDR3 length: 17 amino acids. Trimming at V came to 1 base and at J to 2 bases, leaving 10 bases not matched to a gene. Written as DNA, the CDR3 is TGTGCCAGTAGTATAGCCCTCGGGGAGACTAGCGCCTACGAGCAGTACTTC. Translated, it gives CASSIALGETSAYEQYF. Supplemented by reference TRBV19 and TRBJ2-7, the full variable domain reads DGGITQSPKYLFRKEGQNVTLSCEQNLNHDAMYWYRQDPGQGLRLIYYSQIVNDFQKGDIAEGYSVSREKKESFPLTVTSAQKNPTAFYLCASSIALGETSAYEQYFGPGTRLTVT.

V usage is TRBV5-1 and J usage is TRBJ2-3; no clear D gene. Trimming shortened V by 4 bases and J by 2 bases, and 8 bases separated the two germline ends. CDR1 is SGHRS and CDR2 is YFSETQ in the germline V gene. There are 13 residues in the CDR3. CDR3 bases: TGCGCCAGCAGCGCTTACACCACAGATACGCAGTATTTT. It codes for CASSAYTTDTQYF.

The CDR3 DNA reads TGTGCCAGCAGCAAAGACCCCTACTCCTACAATGAGCAGTTCTTC. It yields the protein CASSKDPYSYNEQFF. The chain carries TRBV5-5 and TRBJ2-1; D is uncertain. CDR1 and CDR2 from the germline V gene are SGHKS and YYEKEE (reference sequence). This CDR3 has 15 residues. V was shortened by 4 bases and J by 0 bases, with 11 bases between the two germline ends.

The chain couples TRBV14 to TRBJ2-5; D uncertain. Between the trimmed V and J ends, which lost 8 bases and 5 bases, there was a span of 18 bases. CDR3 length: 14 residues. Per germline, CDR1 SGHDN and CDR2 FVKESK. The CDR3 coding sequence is TGTGCCAGCGGCCGGGCCTCCTTAGGGGAGACCCAGTACTTC. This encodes CASGRASLGETQYF.

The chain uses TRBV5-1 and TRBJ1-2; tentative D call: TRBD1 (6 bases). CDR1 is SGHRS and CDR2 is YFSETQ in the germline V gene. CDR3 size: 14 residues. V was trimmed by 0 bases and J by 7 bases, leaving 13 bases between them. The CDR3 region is CASSLAQGTGGYTF. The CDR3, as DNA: TGCGCCAGCAGCTTGGCCCAGGGGACGGGTGGCTACACCTTC. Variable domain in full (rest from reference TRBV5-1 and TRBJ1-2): KAGVTQTPRYLIKTRGQQVTLSCSPISGHRSVSWYQQTPGQGLQFLFEYFSETQRNKGNFPGRFSGRQFSNSRSEMNVSTLELGDSALYLCASSLAQGTGGYTFGSGTRLTVV.

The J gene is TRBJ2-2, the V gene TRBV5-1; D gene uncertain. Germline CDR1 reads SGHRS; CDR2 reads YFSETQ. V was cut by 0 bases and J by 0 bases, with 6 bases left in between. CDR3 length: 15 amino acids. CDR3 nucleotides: TGCGCCAGCAGCTTGGGAATGCCGAACACCGGGGAGCTGTTTTTT. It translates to CASSLGMPNTGELFF.

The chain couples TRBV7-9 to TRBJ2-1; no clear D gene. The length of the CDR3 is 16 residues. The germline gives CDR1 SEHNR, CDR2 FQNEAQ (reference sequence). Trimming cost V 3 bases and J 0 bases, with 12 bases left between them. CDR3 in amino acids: CASSFIVLSSYNEQFF. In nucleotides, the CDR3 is TGTGCCAGCAGCTTTATTGTCCTAAGCTCCTACAATGAGCAGTTCTTC.

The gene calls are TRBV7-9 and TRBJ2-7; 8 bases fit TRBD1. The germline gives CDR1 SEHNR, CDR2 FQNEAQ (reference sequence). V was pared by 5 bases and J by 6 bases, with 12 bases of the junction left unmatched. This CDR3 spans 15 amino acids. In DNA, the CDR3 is TGTGCCAGCAGCCCGCCGACAGGGGCCCAGGCCGAGCAGTACTTC. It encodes CASSPPTGAQAEQYF.

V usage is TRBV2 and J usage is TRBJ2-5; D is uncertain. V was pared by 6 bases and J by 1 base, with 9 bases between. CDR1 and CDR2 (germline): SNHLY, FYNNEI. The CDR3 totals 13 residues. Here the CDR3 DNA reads TGTGCCAGCAGGGGCGGCTCCCAAGAGACCCAGTACTTC. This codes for CASRGGSQETQYF.

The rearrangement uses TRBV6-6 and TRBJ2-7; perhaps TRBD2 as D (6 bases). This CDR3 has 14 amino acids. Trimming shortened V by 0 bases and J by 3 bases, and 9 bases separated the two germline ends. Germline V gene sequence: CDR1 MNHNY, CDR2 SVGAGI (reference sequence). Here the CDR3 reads CASSYSLGGYEQYF. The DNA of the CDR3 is TGTGCCAGCAGTTACTCGTTGGGGGGCTACGAGCAGTACTTC.